The present T cell receptor (beta chain) was sequenced within a study of T cell repertoires in cytomegalovirus infection. Looking at the study overall: Evidence of both CMV infection and a matching HLA type came from public TCR beta signatures. Overall study results and limits: HLA-C-restricted TCR beta clonotypes specific for CMV led the ex vivo response.

From the reads, TCRdb called clonotypes with MiXCR, one entry per CDR3 protein. Here the sample spans approximately 910,000 distinct CDR3 sequences, around a third being singletons. The CDR3 runs 15 residues. Germline CDR1 and CDR2: MNHEY and SVGEGT. V was trimmed by 4 bases and J by 7 bases, leaving 17 bases between them. This clonotype was detected a few times. Its antigen is still unknown. This chain links TRBV6-2 or TRBV6-3 with TRBJ2-1; D perhaps matches TRBD2 (7 bases). The starting material was cultured CD8+ T cells from PBMCs, obtained from culture after CMV antigen stimulation. The sequence came from a human donor in good health (CMV status not recorded). Some clones in this sample may be carry-over from other donors' samples. CDR3: CASSLGGGAVNEQFF. CDR3 coding DNA: TGTGCCAGCAGTTTAGGGGGGGGGGCCGTGAATGAGCAGTTCTTC.